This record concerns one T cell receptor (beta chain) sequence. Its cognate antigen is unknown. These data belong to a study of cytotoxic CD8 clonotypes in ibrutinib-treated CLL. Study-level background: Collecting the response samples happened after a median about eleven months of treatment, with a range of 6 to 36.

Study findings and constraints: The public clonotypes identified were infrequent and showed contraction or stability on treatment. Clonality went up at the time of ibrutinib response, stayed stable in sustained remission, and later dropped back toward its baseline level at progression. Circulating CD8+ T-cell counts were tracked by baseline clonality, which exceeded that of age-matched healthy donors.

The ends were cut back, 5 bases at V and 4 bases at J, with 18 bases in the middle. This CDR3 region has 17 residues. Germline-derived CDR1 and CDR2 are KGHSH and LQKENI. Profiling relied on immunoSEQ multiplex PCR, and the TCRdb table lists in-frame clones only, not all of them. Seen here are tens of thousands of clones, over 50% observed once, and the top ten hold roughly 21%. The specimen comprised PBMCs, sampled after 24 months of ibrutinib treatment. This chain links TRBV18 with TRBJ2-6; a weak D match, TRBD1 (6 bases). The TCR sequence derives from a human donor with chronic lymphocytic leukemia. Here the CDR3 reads CASSSQGKGKGANVLTF. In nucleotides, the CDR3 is TGTGCCAGCTCATCACAGGGAAAAGGTAAAGGGGCCAACGTCCTGACTTTC.